This TCR beta chain derives from a study of blood T cell repertoires in COVID-19 (TCRdb year 2020). Regarding the study in general: Samples from collaborators originated in the United States, Italy and Spain and spanned both the acute and convalescent phases of COVID-19. The material from the prospective study consisted of cDNA or gDNA derived from T cells, B-cell-depleted T cells, or PBMCs. Subjects who had been exposed to COVID-19, were actively infected with it, or had recovered from it provided the deeply sampled blood TCRbeta repertoires that made up the dataset. The repertoires were made available in a free public database intended to serve as a resource for research on the immune response to SARS-CoV-2. The samples were drawn from two sources: the first 160 participants of the ongoing ImmuneRACE study, and over 950 subjects contributed by 6 global collaborators. Sample metadata almost always included a de-identified subject ID, COVID-19 status, age in years and sex. HLA class I and class II types, where available, came from metadata supplied by the sample provider rather than from assay-based typing. The research as a whole found: How much clinical and demographic metadata was included differed by source and by participant, and the metadata was provided uncurated.

TCRbeta CDR3 regions were amplified from genomic DNA by means of the immunoSEQ Assay, a bias-controlled multiplex PCR. The authors processed their data as follows. Nucleated cell counts per sample were estimated from amplification of reference gene primers within the assay. To quantify the absolute abundance of each unique TCRbeta CDR3 rearrangement, sequence reads were collapsed and filtered. For each sample, productive Simpson clonality was calculated as the square root of Simpson's diversity index over productive rearrangements. Here the immuneACCESS table is served through TCRdb, limited to in-frame sequences with V and J called. Missing clones are a known gap in these copies; in checked studies unresolved V genes cover under half, and the rest lacks a known reason. V, J and clone size derive from that table, while D and trimming were established from the DNA sequence. The sample table contains nearly 200,000 clones; only one count was recorded for around four fifths of them. The leading ten clones occupy about a fifth of the sample.

The V end gives up 3 bases and the J end 3 bases, leaving 3 bases in the junction not matched to a gene. For CDR1 and CDR2, the germline V gene lists SGHRS and YFSETQ. The CDR3 contains 16 residues, cysteine and phenylalanine counted. Only the CDR3 region is kept as DNA, spanning 48 bases read in frame from base 1. The collaborating institutions used their own protocols to collect whole blood in K2EDTA tubes. For TCRbeta analysis, collaborator samples were shipped as frozen whole blood, as isolated PBMCs, or as DNA extracted from either sample type. As to this clone: What this receptor recognizes is not known. No base quality information exists; no much larger clone differs at one position.

This TCR came from a human donor in a cohort sampled during active COVID-19. Recombination linked TRBV5-1 to TRBJ2-2, and 12 junctional nucleotides match TRBD2. The sequencing input was peripheral blood. The nucleotide sequence is given as TGCGCCAGCAGCTCCCTAGCGGGAGGGGACACCGGGGAGCTGTTTTTT. This encodes CASSSLAGGDTGELFF.